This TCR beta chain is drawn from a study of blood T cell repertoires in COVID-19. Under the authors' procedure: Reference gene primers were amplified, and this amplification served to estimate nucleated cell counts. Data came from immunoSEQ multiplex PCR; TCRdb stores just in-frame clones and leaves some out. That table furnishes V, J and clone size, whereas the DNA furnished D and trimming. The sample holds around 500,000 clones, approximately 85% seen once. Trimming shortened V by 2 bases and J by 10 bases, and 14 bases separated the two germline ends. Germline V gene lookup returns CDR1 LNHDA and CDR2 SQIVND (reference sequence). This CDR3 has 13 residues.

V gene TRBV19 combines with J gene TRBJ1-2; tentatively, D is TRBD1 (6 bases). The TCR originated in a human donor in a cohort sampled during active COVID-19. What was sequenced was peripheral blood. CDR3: CASSIRPTGHYTF. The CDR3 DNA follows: TGTGCCAGTAGTATACGCCCGACAGGACACTACACCTTC.